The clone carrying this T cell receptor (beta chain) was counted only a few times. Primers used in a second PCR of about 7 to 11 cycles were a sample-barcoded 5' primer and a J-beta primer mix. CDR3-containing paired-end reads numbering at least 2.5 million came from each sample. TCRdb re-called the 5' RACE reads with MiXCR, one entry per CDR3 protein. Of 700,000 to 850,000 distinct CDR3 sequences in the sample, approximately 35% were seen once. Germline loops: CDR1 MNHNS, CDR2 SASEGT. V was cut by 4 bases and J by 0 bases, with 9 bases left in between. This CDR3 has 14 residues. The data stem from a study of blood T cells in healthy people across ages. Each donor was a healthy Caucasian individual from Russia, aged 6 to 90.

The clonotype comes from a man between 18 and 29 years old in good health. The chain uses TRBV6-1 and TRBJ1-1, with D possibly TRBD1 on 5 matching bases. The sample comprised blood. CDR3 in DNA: TGTGCCAGCAGTGTCGAGACAGTGAACACTGAAGCTTTCTTT. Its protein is CASSVETVNTEAFF.